Below, one T cell receptor beta chain is given with its context. Its cognate antigen has yet to be identified. Base quality data are lacking; no much larger clone is found one base away. Library generation was performed with the immunoSEQ multiplex PCR assay. For the multiplex PCR, a mixture combining 60 forward primers for TCR Vbeta segments and 13 reverse primers for TCR Jbeta segments was used. The CDR3 region of rearranged TCR beta genes was amplified from genomic DNA by a multiplex PCR assay. On the Illumina HiSeq System, the amplified TCR beta libraries were sequenced as 87-base-pair reads. Turning to the authors' computational methods: A later analysis counted some 80 million unique TCR beta chains across the 670 or so repertoires, and some 11 million of these chains were shared by at least two donors. To remove PCR and sequencing errors, raw reads were error-corrected and collapsed into unique sequences using a nearest-neighbor algorithm that merged closely related sequences. V, D and J gene segments were assigned by aligning CDR3 sequences to IMGT reference sequences. For a sequence to be retained, a match of at least six nucleotides was required to both a V gene segment and a J gene segment. A rearrangement counted as productive if the CDR3 had no stop codons and remained in frame with V and J, and every other rearrangement counted as non-productive. Following IMGT convention, CDR3 was defined as the stretch from the second conserved V-encoded cysteine to the conserved J-encoded phenylalanine. Sequences without an unambiguous match to a single V gene segment were excluded from the earlier analysis of 450 to 650 of the donors. An earlier analysis of fewer than 750 of the donors called V segments functional above 56.7% productive rearrangements and segregating when the between-donor standard deviation exceeded 5%. A statistical classification framework was developed to diagnose cytomegalovirus status using the catalog of TCR beta chain sequences. In a later analysis, V and J genes were assigned by comparing TCR nucleotide sequences against IMGT/GENE-DB human TR gene sequences. The TCRdist pipeline was used in a later analysis to assign CDR3 sequences and most-parsimonious VDJ recombination scenarios. In a later analysis, every TCR beta chain was defined by the combination of its CDR3 amino acid sequence and its V-gene family, and reads without a unique V-gene family were dropped. To address suspected cross-contamination and a sequencing artifact, a later analysis removed roughly 640 highly shared, low-generation-probability nucleotide sequences. In a later analysis, a clonal expansion index was calculated for each public chain from normalized within-repertoire ranks of inferred template counts. In a later analysis, generation probabilities were computed using a VDJ recombination model fitted to out-of-frame rearrangements, and the results were checked against IGoR. In a later analysis, TCR-TCR, TCR-HLA and TCR-CMV co-occurrence was scored with hypergeometric tests, and a repertoire-size bias correction was applied to TCR pairs. To estimate false discovery rates, a later analysis permuted the HLA or CMV assignments 20 times. In a later analysis, co-occurring TCRs were grouped using DBSCAN, with TCRdist sequence similarity added in when clustering inside HLA-allele-positive subsets. Co-occurrence clustering excluded repertoires with fewer than 30,000 or more than 120,000 public chains, plus five with anomalous nucleotide sharing. TCRdb holds this immuneACCESS table with in-frame rearrangements only. Some clones are missing; in checked studies, unresolved V genes explain under half, and the rest has no known cause. For V, J and clone size, that table is used; D and trimming come from the DNA. Within this sample are some 99,000 clones, with roughly three quarters of them counted one time only. The biggest ten clones account for about 2% of the sample.

The cohort was made up of 666 healthy bone marrow donors. Cohort members were all nominally healthy when sampled, although unrecorded immune exposures were likely present. The donor tested CMV seronegative and was one of the 352 seronegative cohort members. Each donor provided a peripheral blood sample, and peripheral blood mononuclear cells were used for TCR beta sequencing. Genomic DNA extraction from the blood cell samples was performed with the Qiagen DNeasy Blood Extraction Kit. This specimen comes from a study of cytomegalovirus exposure and HLA in healthy donors (dated by TCRdb to 2016 to 2017). Looking at the study overall: According to an earlier analysis of a few hundred of the donors, 150 million to 200 million T cells yielded over 100 million unique TCR beta sequences and roughly 280 Gb of sequence data. On average, around 240,000 unique TCR beta nucleotide sequences were sequenced per donor among more than 350 genotyped donors of the cohort, with roughly 18% of those sequences being non-productive. The study profiled the T cell repertoires of about 640 subjects by immunosequencing and related them to cytomegalovirus serostatus. The later analysis used no new phenotypic data to find candidate immune exposures, relying instead on TCR beta sequences and their occurrence across donors. Donor age, sex, ethnicity and CMV serostatus were compiled together with the repertoire data. Class I and class II HLA loci were covered by the typing at four-digit resolution. A later analysis re-analyzed previously published TCR beta repertoires from 600 to 850 donors and added high-resolution HLA genotyping to study TCR occurrence patterns. Four or five DR-DQ haplotypes were handled as single units for association and clustering because linkage in the cohort was strong. Roughly 300 gigabases of sequencing data and around 80 million unique TCR sequences made up an early release that covered around 640 HLA-typed donors. A later genetic analysis used genome-wide SNP genotypes for about three fifths of the roughly 700 donors, treating that subset as a discovery cohort. In addition to the first cohort of several hundred subjects, a separate validation cohort of over 90 different subjects was used. The number of donors typed differed by locus, with roughly 620-630 for A, B, C, DRB1 and DQB1, more than 500 for DQA1, about 610 for DPA1, and some 450 for DPB1. Every repertoire in the discovery cohort had been generated on one and the same sequencing platform. The study was designed to test whether signatures of past pathogen exposure could be identified by cataloging public T cell receptors. High-throughput TCR immunosequencing, statistical association of individual TCRs with disease status, and machine learning were combined to predict cytomegalovirus infection status. Of the roughly 400 genotyped donors, 70% to 90% were placed in the genetic ancestry cluster associated with self-reported Caucasian donors. To decide whether each TCR beta V gene segment behaved as functional or pseudogenic, an earlier analysis of approximately 600 of the donors relied on high-throughput TCR beta sequencing. Study-wide conclusions, independent of this receptor: An earlier analysis of several hundred of the donors showed that most TCR beta V segments appeared in productive rearrangements either about 87% or about 30% of the time, which broadly matched IMGT annotations. Only TCR beta chains were sequenced in this cohort, and the absence of alpha or paired-chain data limited detectable features. A total of some 180 TCR beta chains were listed by the study as associated with cytomegalovirus. The authors suggested that the approach could potentially be extended to other disease states and immunological phenotypes. In both the original and validation cohorts, the classifier was reported to diagnose cytomegalovirus status with high specificity and sensitivity. Specific HLA alleles were associated with 15,000 to 20,000 TCR beta sequences at a false discovery rate of 0.05 in a later analysis. Correlated functional status among segregating V segments might be attributable to linkage disequilibrium, but an unknown experimental factor could not be ruled out. Sequencing depth was assumed to be roughly uniform across donors in the presence/absence analyses, though that assumption may not hold. A later analysis reported that several top co-occurrence clusters appeared linked to parvovirus B19, influenza, CMV and Epstein-Barr virus. According to a later genetic analysis, donors in an Asian-associated ancestry cluster had fewer N-insertions in productive TCRs than the roughly 700-donor mean. In a later analysis, TCR association rates were found to vary across HLA loci, with the most associated TCRs seen for DRB1 alleles and the fewest for HLA-C alleles. While some public TCRs were present in many individuals, most TCR sequences turned up only very rarely across donors. HLA typing was unavailable for some donors at each locus, so association tests used only the typed subset. When HLA alleles, especially DR and DQ, strongly co-occurred, TCR associations were difficult to assign to individual alleles. Because counts were too low, some 17 rarely observed V segments, including chromosome 9 orphons, were left out of the earlier analysis of roughly 600 of the donors. A later genetic analysis associated a missense DCLRE1C variant with V-gene and J-gene trimming of TCR beta chains, and an independent cohort replicated the association. CMV serostatus was the only immune exposure information available for the cohort. A later analysis found that HLA-associated TCR beta chains were more clonally expanded and had lower generation probabilities than equally common non-associated chains. A further reported finding was that TCR beta sequences accurately predicted the HLA-A and HLA-B alleles for most subjects in the first cohort. Most CMV-associated TCR beta chains appeared to be HLA-restricted in a later analysis, and the HLA associations seemed to be driven largely by CMV exposure. Because the 87-base-pair reads could not distinguish some IMGT-functional V segments, including TRBV6-2 and TRBV6-3, those segments were excluded. A few of the identified cytomegalovirus-associated TCR beta chains were confirmed in vitro to be specific for cytomegalovirus antigens. A cluster of highly shared sequence variants was judged likely to represent a technical artifact of the sequencing pipeline.

Sequences SQVTM (CDR1) and ANQGSEA (CDR2) are obtained from the germline V gene. Including cysteine and phenylalanine, the CDR3 has 15 amino acids. Only the CDR3 DNA is retained, 45 bases long and in frame from the first base. The junction carries 12 bases between V and J, which are trimmed by 2 bases and 0 bases respectively. Rearrangement joined TRBV29-1 to TRBJ2-3; TRBD1 could be the D gene, as 6 bases match. This receptor was obtained from a man aged 35-49 years in good health and CMV-seronegative. The sequencing input was PBMCs. The DNA is as follows: TGCAGCGTTGAAAAAAGGGACACTAGCACAGATACGCAGTATTTT. Translated, this gives CSVEKRDTSTDTQYF.